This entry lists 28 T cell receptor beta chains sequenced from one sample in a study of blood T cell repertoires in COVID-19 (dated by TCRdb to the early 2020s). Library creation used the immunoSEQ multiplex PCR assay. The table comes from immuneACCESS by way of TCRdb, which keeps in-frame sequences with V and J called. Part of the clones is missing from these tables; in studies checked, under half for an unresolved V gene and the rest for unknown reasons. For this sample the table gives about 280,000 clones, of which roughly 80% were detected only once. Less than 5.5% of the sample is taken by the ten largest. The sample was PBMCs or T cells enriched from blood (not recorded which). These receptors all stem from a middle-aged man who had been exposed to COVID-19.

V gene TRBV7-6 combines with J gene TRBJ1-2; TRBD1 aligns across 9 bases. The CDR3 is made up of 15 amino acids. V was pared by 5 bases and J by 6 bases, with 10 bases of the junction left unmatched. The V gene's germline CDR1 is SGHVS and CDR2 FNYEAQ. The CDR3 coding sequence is TGTGCCAGCAGCGTGACAGGGGGTAGGGAGGATGGCTACACCTTC. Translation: CASSVTGGREDGYTF.

The chain's CDR3 is CASSLIAGRADTQYF. In DNA, the CDR3 is TGTGCCAGCAGCTTAATTGCGGGAAGGGCAGATACGCAGTATTTT. The chain has TRBV7-3 and TRBJ2-3; tentatively, D is TRBD2 (6 bases). CDR1 is SGHTA and CDR2 is FQGTGA in the germline V gene. V gave up 1 base and J gave up 4 bases, with 12 bases separating them. The CDR3 loop spans 15 amino acids.

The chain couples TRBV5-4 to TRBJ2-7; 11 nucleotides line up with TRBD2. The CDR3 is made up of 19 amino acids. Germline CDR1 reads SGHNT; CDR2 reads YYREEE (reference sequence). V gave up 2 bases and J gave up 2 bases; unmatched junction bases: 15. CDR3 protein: CASSFSVGLADPRPYEQYF. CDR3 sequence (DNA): TGTGCCAGCAGCTTTTCGGTGGGACTAGCGGACCCTCGACCCTACGAGCAGTACTTC.

As DNA, the CDR3 is TGTGCCAGCAGTCCCTCCAATACAGGGGGCTACACCTTC. Translating it yields CASSPSNTGGYTF. The rearrangement joins TRBV12-3 or TRBV12-4 to TRBJ1-2; tentative D call: TRBD1 (6 bases). The V end was cut by 5 bases, the J end by 8 bases, with 15 bases between. CDR3 length: 13 residues.

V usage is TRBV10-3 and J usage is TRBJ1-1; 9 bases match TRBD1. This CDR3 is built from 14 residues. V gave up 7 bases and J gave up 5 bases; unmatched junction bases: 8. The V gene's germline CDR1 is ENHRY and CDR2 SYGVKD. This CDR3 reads CAITGQGLGTEAFF. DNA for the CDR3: TGTGCCATCACCGGACAGGGGTTGGGGACTGAAGCTTTCTTT.

As DNA, the CDR3 is TGTGCCAGCAGCTCCGGGACAAGCCCCTACGAGCAGTACTTC. Translating gives CASSSGTSPYEQYF. V is TRBV5-4 and J is TRBJ2-7; TRBD1 might be the D (6 bases). V was shortened by 3 bases and J by 2 bases, with 12 bases between the two germline ends. CDR3 length: 14 amino acids. The germline V gene encodes CDR1 SGHNT and CDR2 YYREEE (reference sequence).

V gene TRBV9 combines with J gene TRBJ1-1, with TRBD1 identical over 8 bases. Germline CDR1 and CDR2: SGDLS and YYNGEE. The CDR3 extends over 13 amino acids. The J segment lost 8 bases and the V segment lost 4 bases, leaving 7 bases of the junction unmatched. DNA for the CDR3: TGTGCCAGCAGCTCGGATGACAGGGGAGAAGCTTTCTTT. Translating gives CASSSDDRGEAFF.

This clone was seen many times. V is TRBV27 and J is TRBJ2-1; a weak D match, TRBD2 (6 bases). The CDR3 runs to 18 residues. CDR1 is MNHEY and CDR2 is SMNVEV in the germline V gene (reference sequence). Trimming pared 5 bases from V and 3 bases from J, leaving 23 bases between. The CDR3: CASSLPVSGVENYNEQFF. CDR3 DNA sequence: TGTGCCAGCAGTCTCCCGGTGTCGGGAGTCGAAAACTACAATGAGCAGTTCTTC.

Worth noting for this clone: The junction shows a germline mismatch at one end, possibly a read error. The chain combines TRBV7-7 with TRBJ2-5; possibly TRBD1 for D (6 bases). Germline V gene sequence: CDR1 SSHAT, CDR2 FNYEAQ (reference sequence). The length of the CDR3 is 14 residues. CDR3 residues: CASSFQGPGETQYF. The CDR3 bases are TGTGCTAGCAGCTTCCAGGGGCCGGGGGAGACCCAGTACTTC. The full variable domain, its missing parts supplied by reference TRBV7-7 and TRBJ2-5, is GAGVSQSPRYKVTKRGQDVTLRCDPISSHATLYWYQQALGQGPEFLTYFNYEAQPDKSGLPSDRFSAERPEGSISTLTIQRTEQRDSAMYRCASSFQGPGETQYFGPGTRLLVL.

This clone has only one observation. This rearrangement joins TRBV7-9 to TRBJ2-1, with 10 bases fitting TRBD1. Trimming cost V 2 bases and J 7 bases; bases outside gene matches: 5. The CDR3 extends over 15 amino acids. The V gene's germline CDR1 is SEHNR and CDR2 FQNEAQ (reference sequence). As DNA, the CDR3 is TGTGCCAGCAGCTTACCCCCGGGACAGGGGAATGAGCAGTTCTTC. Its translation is CASSLPPGQGNEQFF.

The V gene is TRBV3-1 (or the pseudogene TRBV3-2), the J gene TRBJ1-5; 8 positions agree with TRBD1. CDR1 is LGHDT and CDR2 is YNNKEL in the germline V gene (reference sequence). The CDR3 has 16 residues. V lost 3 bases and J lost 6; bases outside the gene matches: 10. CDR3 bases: TGTGCCAGCAGCCAGACCACAGGGGGTCGCGGTCAGCCCCAGCATTTT. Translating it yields CASSQTTGGRGQPQHF.

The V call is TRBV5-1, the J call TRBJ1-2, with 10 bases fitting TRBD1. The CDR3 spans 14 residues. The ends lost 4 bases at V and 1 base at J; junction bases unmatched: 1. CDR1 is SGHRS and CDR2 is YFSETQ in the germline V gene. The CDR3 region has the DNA TGCGCCAGCAGCGGACAGGGGGTTAACTATGGCTACACCTTC. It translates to CASSGQGVNYGYTF.

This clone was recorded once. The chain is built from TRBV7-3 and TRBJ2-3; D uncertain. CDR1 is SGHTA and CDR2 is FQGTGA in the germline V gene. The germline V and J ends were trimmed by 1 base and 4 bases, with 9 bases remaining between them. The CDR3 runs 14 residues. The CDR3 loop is CASSLMAEPDTQYF. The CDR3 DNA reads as TGTGCCAGCAGCTTAATGGCGGAACCAGATACGCAGTATTTT.

The DNA of the CDR3 is TGTGCCAGCTCACCGCCCCAGGGGAACGAGCAGTACTTC. Encoded protein: CASSPPQGNEQYF. The gene calls are TRBV18 and TRBJ2-7; perhaps TRBD1 as D (6 bases). Deletions cut 3 bases from V and 5 bases from J, with 11 bases between. This CDR3 comprises 13 residues. The germline V gene has CDR1 KGHSH and CDR2 LQKENI.

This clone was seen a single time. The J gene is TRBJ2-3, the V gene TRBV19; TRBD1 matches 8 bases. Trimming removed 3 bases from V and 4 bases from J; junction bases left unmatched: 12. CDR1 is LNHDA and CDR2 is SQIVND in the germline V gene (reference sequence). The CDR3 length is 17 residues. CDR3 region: CASSIPPRPGGSDTQYF. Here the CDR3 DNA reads TGTGCCAGTAGTATCCCACCACGACCAGGGGGCTCAGATACGCAGTATTTT.

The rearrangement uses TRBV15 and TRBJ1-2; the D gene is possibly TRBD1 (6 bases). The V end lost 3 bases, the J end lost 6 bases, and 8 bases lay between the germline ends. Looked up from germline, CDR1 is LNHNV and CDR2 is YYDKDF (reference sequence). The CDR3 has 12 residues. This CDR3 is CATSRKGDGYTF. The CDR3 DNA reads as TGTGCCACCAGCAGGAAGGGGGATGGCTACACCTTC.

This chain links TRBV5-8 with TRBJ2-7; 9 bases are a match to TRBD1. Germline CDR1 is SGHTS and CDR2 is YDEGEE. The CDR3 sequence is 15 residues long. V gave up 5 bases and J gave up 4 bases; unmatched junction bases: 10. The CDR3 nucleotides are TGTGCCAGCAGGATTCCCGGGACAGGGTCATACGAGCAGTACTTC. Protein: CASRIPGTGSYEQYF.

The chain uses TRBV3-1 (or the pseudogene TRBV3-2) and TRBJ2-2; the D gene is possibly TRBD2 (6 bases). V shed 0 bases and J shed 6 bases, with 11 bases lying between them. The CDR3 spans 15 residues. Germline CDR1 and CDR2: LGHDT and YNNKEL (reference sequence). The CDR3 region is CASSQDVREAGELFF. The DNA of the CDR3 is TGTGCCAGCAGCCAAGATGTCAGGGAGGCCGGGGAGCTGTTTTTT.

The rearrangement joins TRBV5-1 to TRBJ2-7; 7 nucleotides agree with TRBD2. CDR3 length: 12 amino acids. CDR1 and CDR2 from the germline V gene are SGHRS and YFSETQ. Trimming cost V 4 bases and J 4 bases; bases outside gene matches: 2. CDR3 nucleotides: TGCGCCAGCAGCCGGGGGGAATACGAGCAGTACTTC. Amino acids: CASSRGEYEQYF.

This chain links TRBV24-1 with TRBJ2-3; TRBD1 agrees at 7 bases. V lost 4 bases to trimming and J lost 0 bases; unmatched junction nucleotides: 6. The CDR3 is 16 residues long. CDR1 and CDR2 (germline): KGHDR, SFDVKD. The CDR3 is CATSEPGQSSTDTQYF. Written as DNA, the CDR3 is TGTGCCACCAGTGAGCCGGGACAGTCTAGCACAGATACGCAGTATTTT.

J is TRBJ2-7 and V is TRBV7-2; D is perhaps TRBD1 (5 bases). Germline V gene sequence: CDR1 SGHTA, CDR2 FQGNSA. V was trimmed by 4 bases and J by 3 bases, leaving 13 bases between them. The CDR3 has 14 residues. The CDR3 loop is CASSSRPGHYEQYF. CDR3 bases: TGTGCCAGCAGCTCCCGGCCAGGGCACTACGAGCAGTACTTC.

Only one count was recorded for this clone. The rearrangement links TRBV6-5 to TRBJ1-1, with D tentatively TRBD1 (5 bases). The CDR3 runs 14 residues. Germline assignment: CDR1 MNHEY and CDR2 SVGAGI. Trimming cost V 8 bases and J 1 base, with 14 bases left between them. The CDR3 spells CASLKGGANTEAFF. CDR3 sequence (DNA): TGTGCCAGCTTAAAAGGTGGGGCGAACACTGAAGCTTTCTTT.

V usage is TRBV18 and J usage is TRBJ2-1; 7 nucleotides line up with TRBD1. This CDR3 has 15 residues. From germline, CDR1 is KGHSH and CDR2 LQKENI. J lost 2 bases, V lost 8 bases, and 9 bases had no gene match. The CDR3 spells CASPRQGRTYNEQFF. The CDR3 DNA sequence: TGTGCCAGCCCGCGACAGGGAAGGACCTACAATGAGCAGTTCTTC.

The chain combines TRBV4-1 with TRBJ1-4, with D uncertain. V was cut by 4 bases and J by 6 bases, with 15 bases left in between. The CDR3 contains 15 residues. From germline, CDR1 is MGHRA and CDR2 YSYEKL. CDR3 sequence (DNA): TGCGCCAGCAGCCGCGGGCCTAACGGGGATGAAAAACTGTTTTTT. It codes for CASSRGPNGDEKLFF.

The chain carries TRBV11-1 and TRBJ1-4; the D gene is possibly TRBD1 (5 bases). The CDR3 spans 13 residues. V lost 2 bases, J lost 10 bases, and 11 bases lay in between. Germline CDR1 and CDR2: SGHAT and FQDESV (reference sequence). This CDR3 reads CASSLRGTGKLFF. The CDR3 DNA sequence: TGTGCCAGCAGCTTAAGGGGTACTGGAAAACTGTTTTTT. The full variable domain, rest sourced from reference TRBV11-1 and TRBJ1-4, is EAEVAQSPRYKITEKSQAVAFWCDPISGHATLYWYRQILGQGPELLVQFQDESVVDDSQLPKDRFSAERLKGVDSTLKIQPAELGDSAMYLCASSLRGTGKLFFGSGTQLSVL.

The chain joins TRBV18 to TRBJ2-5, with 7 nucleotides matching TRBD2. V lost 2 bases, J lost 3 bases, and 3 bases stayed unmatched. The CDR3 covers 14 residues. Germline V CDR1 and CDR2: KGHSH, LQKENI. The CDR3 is CASSPSLAEETQYF. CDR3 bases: TGTGCCAGCTCACCATCCCTAGCGGAAGAGACCCAGTACTTC.

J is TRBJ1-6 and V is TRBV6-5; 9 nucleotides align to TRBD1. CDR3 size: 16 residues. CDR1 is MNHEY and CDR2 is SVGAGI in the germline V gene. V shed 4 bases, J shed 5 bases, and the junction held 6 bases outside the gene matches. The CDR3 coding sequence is TGTGCCAGCAGTTTCGGGACAGGGCGCCATAATTCACCCCTCCACTTT. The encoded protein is CASSFGTGRHNSPLHF.

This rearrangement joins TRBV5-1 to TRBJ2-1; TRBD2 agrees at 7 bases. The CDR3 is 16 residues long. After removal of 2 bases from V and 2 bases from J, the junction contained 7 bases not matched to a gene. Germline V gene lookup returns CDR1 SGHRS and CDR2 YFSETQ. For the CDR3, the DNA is TGCGCCAGCAGCTTTACCGCGGGAGTTGCCTACAATGAGCAGTTCTTC. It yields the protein CASSFTAGVAYNEQFF.